These 13 T cell receptor beta chains came from one sample sequenced in a study of T cell changes during pregnancy in multiple sclerosis. TCRdb keeps only in-frame clones here, not all; method: immunoSEQ multiplex PCR. This sample has roughly 40,000 clones, with about 88% found just once. This material consisted of CD4+ T cells from peripheral blood mononuclear cells, taken in the first trimester of pregnancy. All receptors derive from a female donor with multiple sclerosis, enrolled in a pregnancy study.

The gene calls are TRBV6-1 and TRBJ2-5; 7 bases are a match to TRBD2. The CDR3 totals 13 residues. Trimming took 3 bases from V and 7 from J; bases not matched to a gene: 5. Looked up from germline, CDR1 is MNHNS and CDR2 is SASEGT. CDR3 bases: TGTGCCAGCAGTGAGCGCCCGGGGGGGACCCAGTACTTC. Translating gives CASSERPGGTQYF.

V usage is TRBV7-2 and J usage is TRBJ2-3; D may be TRBD2 (5 bases). Germline loops: CDR1 SGHTA, CDR2 FQGNSA. The CDR3 totals 15 residues. The germline V and J ends were trimmed by 1 base and 5 bases, with 13 bases remaining between them. CDR3: CASSLGPERGDTQYF. CDR3 nucleotide sequence: TGTGCCAGCAGCTTAGGGCCAGAACGGGGAGATACGCAGTATTTT. Full variable domain (rest looked up from reference TRBV7-2 and TRBJ2-3): GAGVSQSPSNKVTEKGKDVELRCDPISGHTALYWYRQSLGQGLEFLIYFQGNSAPDKSGLPSDRFSAERTGGSVSTLTIQRTQQEDSAVYLCASSLGPERGDTQYFGPGTRLTVL.

This clone was detected only a few times. The chain uses TRBV19 and TRBJ1-5, with 7 bases that match TRBD1. This CDR3 is built from 14 residues. V trimming: 5 bases; J trimming: 7 bases; junction bases outside the gene matches: 8. In germline, CDR1 is LNHDA, CDR2 SQIVND (reference sequence). The DNA of the CDR3 is TGTGCCAGTAGTCACGGGGACAGTCGGCAGCCCCAGCATTTT. Translated: CASSHGDSRQPQHF.

The V gene is TRBV5-4, the J gene TRBJ2-2; TRBD2 agrees at 12 bases. CDR1 and CDR2 from the germline V gene are SGHNT and YYREEE (reference sequence). Trimming removed 5 bases from V and 8 bases from J; junction bases left unmatched: 7. The CDR3 has 15 residues. CDR3 protein: CASSRLAGEVGELFF. The CDR3 DNA follows: TGTGCCAGCAGTCGACTAGCGGGAGAGGTTGGGGAGCTGTTTTTT.

The CDR3 spells CASSPRLSGSGTGELFF. The DNA of the CDR3 is TGTGCCAGCTCACCGCGATTAAGCGGCTCGGGCACCGGGGAGCTGTTTTTT. The chain carries TRBV18 and TRBJ2-2; perhaps TRBD2 as D (5 bases). The V end lost 3 bases, the J end lost 4 bases, and 18 bases lay between the germline ends. The CDR3 consists of 17 residues. Per germline, CDR1 KGHSH and CDR2 LQKENI.

This chain links TRBV28 with TRBJ1-1; no clear D gene. Trimming stripped 2 bases from V and 0 bases from J, with 13 bases between. The CDR3 loop spans 16 amino acids. Germline assignment: CDR1 MDHEN and CDR2 SYDVKM. The DNA for the CDR3 is TGTGCCAGCAGTTTACCCGGCGCGGCTTTGAACACTGAAGCTTTCTTT. Protein product: CASSLPGAALNTEAFF.

The chain employs TRBV11-2 and TRBJ1-1; tentative D call: TRBD1 (5 bases). The CDR3 is 17 residues long. V lost 5 bases to trimming and J lost 0 bases, with 19 bases between them. Per the germline V gene, CDR1 is SGHAT and CDR2 is FQNNGV. The CDR3 is CASSLRDSPNLNTEAFF. Here the CDR3 DNA reads TGTGCCAGCAGCCTACGGGACTCTCCAAACCTGAACACTGAAGCTTTCTTT. Full variable domain (missing parts from reference TRBV11-2 and TRBJ1-1): EAGVAQSPRYKIIEKRQSVAFWCNPISGHATLYWYQQILGQGPKLLIQFQNNGVVDDSQLPKDRFSAERLKGVDSTLKIQPAKLEDSAVYLCASSLRDSPNLNTEAFFGQGTRLTVV.

The rearrangement joins TRBV4-1 to TRBJ2-2; 12 bases fit TRBD1. The CDR3 loop spans 20 amino acids. CDR1 is MGHRA, CDR2 YSYEKL, per germline. With V trimmed by 3 bases and J by 3 bases, 14 bases remained unmatched. The CDR3: CASSHPPGTGGTFYTGELFF. In DNA, the CDR3 is TGCGCCAGCAGCCATCCGCCCGGGACAGGGGGCACCTTTTACACCGGGGAGCTGTTTTTT.

V is TRBV7-8 and J is TRBJ2-3; 8 bases line up with TRBD1. Germline V CDR1 and CDR2: SGHVS, FQNEAQ. V trimming: 5 bases; J trimming: 4 bases; junction bases outside the gene matches: 8. The length of the CDR3 is 15 residues. This chain's CDR3 is CASSERDRFSDTQYF. The CDR3 bases are TGTGCCAGCAGCGAACGGGACAGGTTCTCAGATACGCAGTATTTT.

By its share, this clone is medium-sized. This CDR3 is also generated by other DNA sequences in the sample. V is TRBV7-9 and J is TRBJ1-2, with a weak D call TRBD1 (6 bases). V was trimmed by 3 bases and J by 6 bases, leaving 8 bases between them. Germline V gene sequence: CDR1 SEHNR, CDR2 FQNEAQ (reference sequence). CDR3 length equals 12 residues. The CDR3 reads CASSFNRDGYTF. The CDR3 DNA follows: TGTGCCAGCAGCTTTAACAGGGATGGCTACACCTTC.

The chain employs TRBV15 and TRBJ2-2; the match to TRBD1 covers 8 bases. V gave up 6 bases and J gave up 6 bases; unmatched junction bases: 12. The CDR3 covers 16 residues. In germline, CDR1 is LNHNV, CDR2 YYDKDF (reference sequence). Here the CDR3 reads CATSYPTGGTSGELFF. The CDR3 nucleotides read TGTGCCACCAGTTATCCCACAGGGGGTACGTCCGGGGAGCTGTTTTTT.

The V gene is TRBV5-5, the J gene TRBJ2-3, with 8 nucleotides matching TRBD1. Germline lookup yields CDR1 SGHKS and CDR2 YYEKEE (reference sequence). The CDR3 loop spans 14 amino acids. V was pared by 4 bases and J by 3 bases, with 4 bases of the junction left unmatched. CDR3 region: CASSPGGRTDTQYF. CDR3 DNA sequence: TGTGCCAGCAGCCCAGGGGGCCGGACAGATACGCAGTATTTT.

The gene calls are TRBV15 and TRBJ2-1; 10 nucleotides agree with TRBD1. The V and J ends lost 4 bases and 5 bases, in that order; junction bases with no gene match: 5. This CDR3 is 15 amino acids long. Germline values: CDR1 LNHNV, CDR2 YYDKDF (reference sequence). The CDR3 DNA follows: TGTGCCACCAGCACGCGACAGGGGGCCAACAATGAGCAGTTCTTC. It translates to CATSTRQGANNEQFF.